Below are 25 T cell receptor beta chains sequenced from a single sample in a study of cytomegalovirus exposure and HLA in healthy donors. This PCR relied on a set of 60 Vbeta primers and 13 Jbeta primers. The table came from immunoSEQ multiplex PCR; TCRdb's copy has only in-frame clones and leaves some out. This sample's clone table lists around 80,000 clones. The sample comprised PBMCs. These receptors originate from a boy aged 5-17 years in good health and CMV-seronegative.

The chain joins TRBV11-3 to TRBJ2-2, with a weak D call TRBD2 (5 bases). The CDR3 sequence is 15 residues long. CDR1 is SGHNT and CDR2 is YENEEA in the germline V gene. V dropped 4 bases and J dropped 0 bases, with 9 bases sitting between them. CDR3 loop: CASSSNGANTGELFF. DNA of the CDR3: TGTGCCAGCAGCTCTAACGGGGCGAACACCGGGGAGCTGTTTTTT.

The CDR3 nucleotides read TGCAGCGTCCCGACAGGGGAGACTGAAGCTTTCTTT. It specifies CSVPTGETEAFF. The chain links TRBV29-1 to TRBJ1-1; TRBD1 agrees at 8 bases. V lost 6 bases, J lost 5 bases, and 5 bases stayed unmatched. The CDR3 length is 12 residues. Germline V lookup: CDR1 SQVTM, CDR2 ANQGSEA.

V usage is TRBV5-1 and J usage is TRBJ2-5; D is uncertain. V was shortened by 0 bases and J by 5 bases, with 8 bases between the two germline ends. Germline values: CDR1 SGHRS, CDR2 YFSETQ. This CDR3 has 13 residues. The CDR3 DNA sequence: TGCGCCAGCAGCTTGGGCACAGAGGAGACCCAGTACTTC. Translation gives CASSLGTEETQYF.

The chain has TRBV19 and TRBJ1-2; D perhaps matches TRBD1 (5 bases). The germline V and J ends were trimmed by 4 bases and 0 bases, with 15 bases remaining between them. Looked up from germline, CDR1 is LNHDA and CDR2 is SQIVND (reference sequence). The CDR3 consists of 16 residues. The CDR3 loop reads CASSRRGPGANYGYTF. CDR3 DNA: TGTGCCAGTAGTAGGAGAGGGCCGGGGGCTAACTATGGCTACACCTTC.

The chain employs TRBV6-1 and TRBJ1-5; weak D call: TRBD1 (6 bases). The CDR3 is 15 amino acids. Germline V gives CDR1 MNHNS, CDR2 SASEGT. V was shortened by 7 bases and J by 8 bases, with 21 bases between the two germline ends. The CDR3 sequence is CASNGRTVTIKPQHF. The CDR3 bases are TGTGCCAGCAATGGTCGGACAGTCACAATCAAGCCCCAGCATTTT.

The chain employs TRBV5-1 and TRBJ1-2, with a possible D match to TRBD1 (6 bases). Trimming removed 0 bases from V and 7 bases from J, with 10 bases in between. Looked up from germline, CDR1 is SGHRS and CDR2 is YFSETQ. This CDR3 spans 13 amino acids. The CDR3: CASSLEPRGGYTF. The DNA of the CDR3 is TGCGCCAGCAGCTTGGAGCCCAGGGGTGGCTACACCTTC.

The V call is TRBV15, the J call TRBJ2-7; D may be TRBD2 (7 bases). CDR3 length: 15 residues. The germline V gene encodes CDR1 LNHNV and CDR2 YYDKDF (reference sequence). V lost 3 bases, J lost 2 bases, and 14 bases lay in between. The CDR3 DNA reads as TGTGCCACCAGCAGGAGGGGGGGGGTACCCTACGAGCAGTACTTC. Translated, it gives CATSRRGGVPYEQYF.

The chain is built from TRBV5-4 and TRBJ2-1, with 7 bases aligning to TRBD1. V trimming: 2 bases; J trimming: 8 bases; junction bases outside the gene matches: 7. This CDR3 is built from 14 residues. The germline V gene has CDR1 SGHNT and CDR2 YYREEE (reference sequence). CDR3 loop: CASSFSQGIDEQFF. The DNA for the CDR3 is TGTGCCAGCAGCTTCTCACAGGGGATCGATGAGCAGTTCTTC.

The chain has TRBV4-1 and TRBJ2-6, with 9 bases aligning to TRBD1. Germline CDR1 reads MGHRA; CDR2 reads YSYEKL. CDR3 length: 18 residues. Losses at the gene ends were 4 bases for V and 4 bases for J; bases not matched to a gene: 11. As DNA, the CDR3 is TGCGCCAGCAGCCCCATAGACAGGGGGGTATCCGGGGCCAACGTCCTGACTTTC. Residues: CASSPIDRGVSGANVLTF.

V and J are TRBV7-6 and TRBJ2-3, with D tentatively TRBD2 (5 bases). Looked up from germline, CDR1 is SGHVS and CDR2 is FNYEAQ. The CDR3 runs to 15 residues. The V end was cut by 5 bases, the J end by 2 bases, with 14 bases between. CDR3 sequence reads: CASSQSGWTTDTQYF. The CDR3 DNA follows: TGTGCCAGCAGCCAGTCGGGGTGGACCACAGATACGCAGTATTTT.

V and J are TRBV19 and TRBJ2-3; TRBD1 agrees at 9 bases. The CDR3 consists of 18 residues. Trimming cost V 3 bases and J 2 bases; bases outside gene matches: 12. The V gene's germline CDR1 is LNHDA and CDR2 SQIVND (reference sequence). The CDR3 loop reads CASSIISLTGGLTDTQYF. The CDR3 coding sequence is TGTGCCAGTAGTATTATCTCTCTTACAGGGGGCCTCACAGATACGCAGTATTTT.

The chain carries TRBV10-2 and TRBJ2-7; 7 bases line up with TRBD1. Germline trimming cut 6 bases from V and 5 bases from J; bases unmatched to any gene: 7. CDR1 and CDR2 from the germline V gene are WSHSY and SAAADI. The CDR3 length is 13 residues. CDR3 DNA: TGCGCCAGCAGAGCGACAGGGACCCACGAGCAGTACTTC. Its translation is CASRATGTHEQYF.

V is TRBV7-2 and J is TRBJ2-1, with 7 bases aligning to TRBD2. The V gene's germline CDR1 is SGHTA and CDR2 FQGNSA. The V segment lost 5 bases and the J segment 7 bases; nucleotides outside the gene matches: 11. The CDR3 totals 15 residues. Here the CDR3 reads CASSPTAGAWNEQFF. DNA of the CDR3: TGTGCCAGCAGCCCGACGGCGGGAGCTTGGAATGAGCAGTTCTTC.

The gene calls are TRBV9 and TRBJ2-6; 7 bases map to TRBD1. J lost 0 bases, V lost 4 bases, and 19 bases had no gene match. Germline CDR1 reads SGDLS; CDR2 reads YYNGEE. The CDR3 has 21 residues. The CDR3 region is CASSPRLLTGTVSSGANVLTF. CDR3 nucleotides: TGTGCCAGCAGCCCCCGTCTACTGACGGGGACAGTAAGCTCTGGGGCCAACGTCCTGACTTTC.

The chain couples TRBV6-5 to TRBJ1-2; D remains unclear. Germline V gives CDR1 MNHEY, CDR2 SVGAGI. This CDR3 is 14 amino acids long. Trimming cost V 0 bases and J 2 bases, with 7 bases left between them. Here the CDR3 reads CASSYSGRNYGYTF. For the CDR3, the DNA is TGTGCCAGCAGTTACTCGGGCAGAAACTATGGCTACACCTTC.

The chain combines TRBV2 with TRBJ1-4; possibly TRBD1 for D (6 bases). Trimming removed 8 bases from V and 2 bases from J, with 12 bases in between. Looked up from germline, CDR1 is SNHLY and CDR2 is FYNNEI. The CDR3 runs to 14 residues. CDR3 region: CASSQDSTNEKLFF. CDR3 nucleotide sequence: TGTGCCAGCTCCCAGGACAGTACTAATGAAAAACTGTTTTTT.

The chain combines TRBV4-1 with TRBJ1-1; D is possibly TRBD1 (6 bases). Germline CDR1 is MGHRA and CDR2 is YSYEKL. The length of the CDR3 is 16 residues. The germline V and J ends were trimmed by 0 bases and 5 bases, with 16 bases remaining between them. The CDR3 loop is CASSQDSPGAGTEAFF. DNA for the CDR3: TGCGCCAGCAGCCAAGACTCCCCAGGGGCGGGTACTGAAGCTTTCTTT.

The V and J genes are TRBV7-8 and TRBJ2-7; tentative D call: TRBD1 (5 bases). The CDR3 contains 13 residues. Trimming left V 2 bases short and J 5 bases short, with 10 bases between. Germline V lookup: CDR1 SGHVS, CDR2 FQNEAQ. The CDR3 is CASSLPLRDEQYF. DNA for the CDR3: TGTGCCAGCAGCTTACCCCTCAGGGACGAGCAGTACTTC.

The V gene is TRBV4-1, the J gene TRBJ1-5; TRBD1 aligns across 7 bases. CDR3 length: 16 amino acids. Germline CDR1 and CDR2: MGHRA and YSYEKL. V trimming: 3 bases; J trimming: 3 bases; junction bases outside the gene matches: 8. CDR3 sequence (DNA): TGCGCCAGCAGCCAGGAAACCGGGACAGTCAATCAGCCCCAGCATTTT. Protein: CASSQETGTVNQPQHF.

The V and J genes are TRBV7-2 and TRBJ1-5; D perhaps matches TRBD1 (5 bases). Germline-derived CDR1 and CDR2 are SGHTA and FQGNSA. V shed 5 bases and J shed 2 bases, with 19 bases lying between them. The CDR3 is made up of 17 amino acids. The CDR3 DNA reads TGTGCCAGCAGCCCCGATAGGGGTTTTACGGGCAATCAGCCCCAGCATTTT. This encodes CASSPDRGFTGNQPQHF.

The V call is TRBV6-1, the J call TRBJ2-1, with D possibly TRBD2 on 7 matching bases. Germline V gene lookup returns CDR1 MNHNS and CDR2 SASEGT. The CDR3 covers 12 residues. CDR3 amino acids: CAGAGDYNEQFF. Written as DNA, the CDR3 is TGTGCGGGGGCGGGGGACTACAATGAGCAGTTCTTC.

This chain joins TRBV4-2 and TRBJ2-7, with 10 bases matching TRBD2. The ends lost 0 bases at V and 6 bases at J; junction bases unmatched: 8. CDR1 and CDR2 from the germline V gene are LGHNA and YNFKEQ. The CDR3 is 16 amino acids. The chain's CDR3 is CASSQDGAGGPGEQYF. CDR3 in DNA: TGTGCCAGCAGCCAAGACGGAGCGGGGGGGCCCGGCGAGCAGTACTTC.

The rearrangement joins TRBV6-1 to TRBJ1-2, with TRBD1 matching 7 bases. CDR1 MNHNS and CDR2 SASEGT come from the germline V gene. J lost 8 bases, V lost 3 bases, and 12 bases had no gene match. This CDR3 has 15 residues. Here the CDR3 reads CASSDPLRGREGYTF. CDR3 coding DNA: TGTGCCAGCAGTGACCCCTTGAGGGGGCGCGAAGGCTACACCTTC.

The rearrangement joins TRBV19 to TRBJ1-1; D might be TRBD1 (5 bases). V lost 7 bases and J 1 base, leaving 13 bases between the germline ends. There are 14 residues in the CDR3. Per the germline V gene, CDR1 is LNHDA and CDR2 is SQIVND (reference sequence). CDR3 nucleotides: TGTGCCAGTACCGCGACAGCCCAGAACACTGAAGCTTTCTTT. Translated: CASTATAQNTEAFF.

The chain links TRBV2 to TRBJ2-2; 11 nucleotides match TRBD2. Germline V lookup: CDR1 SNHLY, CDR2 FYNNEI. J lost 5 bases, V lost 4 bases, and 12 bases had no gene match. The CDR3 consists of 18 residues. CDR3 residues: CASSVVRSSGGNTGELFF. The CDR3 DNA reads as TGTGCCAGCAGTGTAGTGAGGTCTAGCGGGGGGAATACCGGGGAGCTGTTTTTT.